These T cell receptor beta chains were read from a single sample in a study of blood T cell repertoires in COVID-19. Assay: immunoSEQ multiplex PCR; the TCRdb copy retains only in-frame clones and omits some. The data contain about 150,000 clones, around 90% of them seen just once; the ten biggest clones take up approximately 3%. Sequencing used peripheral blood. Source of these receptors: a man between 60 and 75 years old with acute or convalescent COVID-19. Both conserved end residues are part of each CDR3. Each record gives: V gene, D gene, J gene, clone size, CDR3 DNA, CDR3 protein. D genes are given only for firm matches. Where a row states a size, it is once, few, many or the class of an expanded clone; other rows omit it.

v_gene: TRBV15; d_gene: TRBD1; j_gene: TRBJ1-2; abundance: .; CDR3nt: TGTGCCACCAGCAGAGATTTCGGAGGGGGCGCGGATGGCTACACCTTC; CDR3aa: CATSRDFGGGADGYTF
v_gene: TRBV12-3/TRBV12-4; d_gene: TRBD1; j_gene: TRBJ2-7; abundance: .; CDR3nt: TGTGCCAGCACCGGGGACAGGGATTACGAGCAGTACTTC; CDR3aa: CASTGDRDYEQYF
v_gene: TRBV5-1; d_gene: TRBD1; j_gene: TRBJ1-2; abundance: .; CDR3nt: TGCGCCAGCAGCTTAACAGGGGGTAACGACTATGGCTACACCTTC; CDR3aa: CASSLTGGNDYGYTF
v_gene: TRBV30; d_gene: TRBD1; j_gene: TRBJ1-1; abundance: .; CDR3nt: TGTGCCTGGACCCTGACAGGGGGCAGAAGTACTGAAGCTTTCTTT; CDR3aa: CAWTLTGGRSTEAFF
v_gene: TRBV19; d_gene: .; j_gene: TRBJ2-7; abundance: .; CDR3nt: TGTGCCAGTAGAATAGGAGGCAGCTCCTACGAGCAGTACTTC; CDR3aa: CASRIGGSSYEQYF
v_gene: TRBV6-5; d_gene: TRBD1; j_gene: TRBJ1-5; abundance: .; CDR3nt: TGTGCCAGCTGGACAGGGGGAGGCAATCAGCCCCAGCATTTT; CDR3aa: CASWTGGGNQPQHF
v_gene: TRBV5-1; d_gene: .; j_gene: TRBJ1-5; abundance: .; CDR3nt: TGCGCCAGCAGCTTGGGGCAGGGAGGTGGCAATCAGCCCCAGCATTTT; CDR3aa: CASSLGQGGGNQPQHF
v_gene: TRBV6-5; d_gene: TRBD1; j_gene: TRBJ2-7; abundance: .; CDR3nt: TGTGCCAGCAGTTTATTGGGACAGTCCTACGAGCAGTACTTC; CDR3aa: CASSLLGQSYEQYF
v_gene: TRBV30; d_gene: .; j_gene: TRBJ2-3; abundance: .; CDR3nt: TGTGCCTGGAGAGGTCCAGGGATCCCAGATACGCAGTATTTT; CDR3aa: CAWRGPGIPDTQYF
v_gene: TRBV6-5; d_gene: TRBD1; j_gene: TRBJ1-6; abundance: .; CDR3nt: TGTGCCAGCAGCAGGGACAGTTTAAATTCACCCCTCCACTTT; CDR3aa: CASSRDSLNSPLHF
v_gene: TRBV19; d_gene: TRBD1; j_gene: TRBJ1-4; abundance: .; CDR3nt: TGTGCCAGCTACGGACAGGGGGCAAAGGAAAAACTGTTTTTT; CDR3aa: CASYGQGAKEKLFF
v_gene: TRBV13; d_gene: .; j_gene: TRBJ1-1; abundance: .; CDR3nt: TGTGCCAGCAGCTTAGGTCCTAACACTGAAGCTTTCTTT; CDR3aa: CASSLGPNTEAFF
v_gene: TRBV10-3; d_gene: .; j_gene: TRBJ2-1; abundance: .; CDR3nt: TGTGCCATCAGTGAGAATGACTTGAACAATGAGCAGTTCTTC; CDR3aa: CAISENDLNNEQFF
v_gene: TRBV24-1; d_gene: .; j_gene: TRBJ1-1; abundance: .; CDR3nt: TGTGCCACCAGTGATCCCCTTAGGGGCACTGAAGCTTTCTTT; CDR3aa: CATSDPLRGTEAFF
v_gene: TRBV13; d_gene: TRBD1; j_gene: TRBJ1-6; abundance: .; CDR3nt: TGTGCCAGCAGCGACGGGACAGGGATTTCACCCCTCCACTTT; CDR3aa: CASSDGTGISPLHF
v_gene: TRBV6-5; d_gene: TRBD2; j_gene: TRBJ2-3; abundance: .; CDR3nt: TGTGCCAGCAGTTTAACGGGGCGGGGGGTTGGAGATACGCAGTATTTT; CDR3aa: CASSLTGRGVGDTQYF
v_gene: TRBV7-2; d_gene: TRBD1; j_gene: TRBJ1-1; abundance: few; CDR3nt: TGTGCCAGCAGCTTCAAGGGGGCTACTGAAGCTTTCTTT; CDR3aa: CASSFKGATEAFF
v_gene: TRBV5-1; d_gene: .; j_gene: TRBJ1-6; abundance: .; CDR3nt: TGCGCCAGCAGCTTTACTCAGGTCAATTCACCCCTCCACTTT; CDR3aa: CASSFTQVNSPLHF
v_gene: TRBV24-1; d_gene: .; j_gene: TRBJ1-5; abundance: .; CDR3nt: TGTGCCACCTCGGGGGGGGGCCATCAGCCCCAGCATTTT; CDR3aa: CATSGGGHQPQHF
v_gene: TRBV7-9; d_gene: TRBD1; j_gene: TRBJ1-3; abundance: .; CDR3nt: TGTGCCAGCAGCTTAGGGGACAGGGCTGGAAACACCATATATTTT; CDR3aa: CASSLGDRAGNTIYF
v_gene: TRBV27; d_gene: .; j_gene: TRBJ2-6; abundance: .; CDR3nt: TGTGCCAGCAGTCCTGTGGGGGCCAACGTCCTGACTTTC; CDR3aa: CASSPVGANVLTF
v_gene: TRBV16; d_gene: .; j_gene: TRBJ1-4; abundance: .; CDR3nt: TGTGCCAGCAGCCAATCAGAGTCTAATGAAAAACTGTTTTTT; CDR3aa: CASSQSESNEKLFF
v_gene: TRBV24-1; d_gene: .; j_gene: TRBJ1-3; abundance: .; CDR3nt: TGTGCCACCAAAAGCGGAAACACCATATATTTT; CDR3aa: CATKSGNTIYF
v_gene: TRBV6-5; d_gene: .; j_gene: TRBJ1-1; abundance: .; CDR3nt: TGTGCCAGCAGCCGATCAGGGTTTATGAACACTGAAGCTTTCTTT; CDR3aa: CASSRSGFMNTEAFF
v_gene: TRBV3-1/TRBV3-2; d_gene: .; j_gene: TRBJ1-5; abundance: .; CDR3nt: TGTGCCAGCAGCCAAGAAGGCGGGTATAGCAATCAGCCCCAGCATTTT; CDR3aa: CASSQEGGYSNQPQHF
v_gene: TRBV6-1; d_gene: TRBD1; j_gene: TRBJ1-4; abundance: .; CDR3nt: TGTGCCAGCAGTGAGGGACAGACTAATAATGAAAAACTGTTTTTT; CDR3aa: CASSEGQTNNEKLFF
v_gene: TRBV4-1; d_gene: TRBD2; j_gene: TRBJ2-1; abundance: .; CDR3nt: TGCGCCAGCAGCCACATAGGACTAGCGGAGTACAATGAGCAGTTCTTC; CDR3aa: CASSHIGLAEYNEQFF
v_gene: TRBV6-2/TRBV6-3; d_gene: .; j_gene: TRBJ2-2; abundance: .; CDR3nt: TGTGCCAGCAGTTCGCGCCTCCGGGACACAAGGGCCGGGGAGCTGTTTTTT; CDR3aa: CASSSRLRDTRAGELFF
v_gene: TRBV7-2; d_gene: TRBD2; j_gene: TRBJ2-1; abundance: .; CDR3nt: TGTGCCAGCAGCTTGCTAGCGGGGGTGGATGAGCAGTTCTTC; CDR3aa: CASSLLAGVDEQFF
v_gene: TRBV11-2; d_gene: TRBD1; j_gene: TRBJ1-1; abundance: .; CDR3nt: TGTGCCAGCAGCTTAGCCTATACAGGGGCAACTGAAGCTTTCTTT; CDR3aa: CASSLAYTGATEAFF
v_gene: TRBV15; d_gene: .; j_gene: TRBJ1-3; abundance: .; CDR3nt: TGTGCCACCAGCAGAGATCGGGGGACGATGGGAAACACCATATATTTT; CDR3aa: CATSRDRGTMGNTIYF
v_gene: TRBV5-1; d_gene: .; j_gene: TRBJ2-1; abundance: .; CDR3nt: TGCGCCAGCAGCTTGGACAGGGCCAATGAGCAGTTCTTC; CDR3aa: CASSLDRANEQFF
v_gene: TRBV6-5; d_gene: .; j_gene: TRBJ2-7; abundance: .; CDR3nt: TGTGCCAGCAGTTCGGCACCAGGACAGTATACCTACGAGCAGTACTTC; CDR3aa: CASSSAPGQYTYEQYF
v_gene: TRBV19; d_gene: .; j_gene: TRBJ1-2; abundance: once; CDR3nt: TGTGCCAGTATAGGGGAGGCCGAGAGACTATTGGGCGGCTACACCTTC; CDR3aa: CASIGEAERLLGGYTF
v_gene: TRBV6-6; d_gene: .; j_gene: TRBJ2-7; abundance: .; CDR3nt: TGTGCCAGCAGTTACTCCCGGCGGGAAGAGTACGAGCAGTACTTC; CDR3aa: CASSYSRREEYEQYF
v_gene: TRBV19; d_gene: TRBD1; j_gene: TRBJ2-1; abundance: .; CDR3nt: TGTGCCAGTAGTATGACAGGGCTCGGTGAGCAGTTCTTC; CDR3aa: CASSMTGLGEQFF
v_gene: TRBV2; d_gene: TRBD1; j_gene: TRBJ1-5; abundance: once; CDR3nt: TGTGCCAGCGGGGAACAGGGGTATAGCAATCAGCCCCAGCATTTT; CDR3aa: CASGEQGYSNQPQHF
v_gene: TRBV18; d_gene: .; j_gene: TRBJ2-5; abundance: .; CDR3nt: TGTGCCAGCTCAACACGGGGGCTTAATTGGTACCAAGAGACCCAGTACTTC; CDR3aa: CASSTRGLNWYQETQYF
v_gene: TRBV7-9; d_gene: .; j_gene: TRBJ1-1; abundance: .; CDR3nt: TGTGCCAGCAGCACGCCACCGTGGCAGGGGAACACTGAAGCTTTCTTT; CDR3aa: CASSTPPWQGNTEAFF
v_gene: TRBV11-2; d_gene: TRBD1; j_gene: TRBJ2-7; abundance: .; CDR3nt: TGTGCCAGCAGCTTTCGGAGGACAGGACGCTCCTACGAGCAGTACTTC; CDR3aa: CASSFRRTGRSYEQYF
v_gene: TRBV12-5; d_gene: .; j_gene: TRBJ2-7; abundance: .; CDR3nt: TGTGCTAGTGGGGAGATGTACGAGCAGTACTTC; CDR3aa: CASGEMYEQYF